This entry concerns a single T cell receptor (beta chain). The CDR3 is made up of 19 amino acids. During its preparation, the TCRbeta library received unique molecular identifiers. MiXCR, run by TCRdb on the PCR reads, gives a single entry per CDR3 protein. The table has around 600,000 distinct CDR3 sequences, over 9.5% seen once. This specimen comes from a study of T-cell reconstitution after alpha-beta-depleted transplantation in children. The sequence derives from a human donor who donated a stem cell graft to a child with acute myeloid leukemia. The sample was PBMCs from the stem cell graft donor, taken from the stem cell graft. The chain employs TRBV21-1 and TRBJ2-7; the table names TRBD2, a call not compared with the DNA. TRBV21-1 is reported as a pseudogene. In DNA form, the CDR3 reads TGTGCCAGCAGCAAAAGGGTACCCCCGTCTAGCGGGAGTTTGTACGAGCAGTACTTC. Protein: CASSKRVPPSSGSLYEQYF.